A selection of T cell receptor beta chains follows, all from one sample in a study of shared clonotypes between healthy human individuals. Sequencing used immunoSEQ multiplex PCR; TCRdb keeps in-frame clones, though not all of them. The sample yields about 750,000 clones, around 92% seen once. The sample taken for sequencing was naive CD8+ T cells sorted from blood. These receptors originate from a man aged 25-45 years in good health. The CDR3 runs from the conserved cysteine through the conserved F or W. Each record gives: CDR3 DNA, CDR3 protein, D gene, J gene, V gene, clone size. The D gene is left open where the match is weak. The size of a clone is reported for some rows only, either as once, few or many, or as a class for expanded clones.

DNA: TGCAGCGTGGCGGAAGGGGGTAACACCGGGGAGCTGTTTTTT
CDR3: CSVAEGGNTGELFF
D: -
J: TRBJ2-2
V: TRBV29-1
size: once

DNA: TGTGCCAGCTCATTGAGGACAGGGGGGGAACTATACAATGAGCAGTTCTTC
CDR3: CASSLRTGGELYNEQFF
D: TRBD1
J: TRBJ2-1
V: TRBV18
size: few

DNA: TGTGCCAGCAGTGGGGGGTCGGAAGCTTTCTTT
CDR3: CASSGGSEAFF
D: -
J: TRBJ1-1
V: TRBV27
size: -

DNA: TGTGCCAGCAGCCGACCAGGGCTGGCAGATACGCAGTATTTT
CDR3: CASSRPGLADTQYF
D: -
J: TRBJ2-3
V: TRBV7-9
size: -

DNA: TGCAGCGCTAGCGGGACTAGCGGGAGTTATGATGAGCAGTTCTTC
CDR3: CSASGTSGSYDEQFF
D: TRBD2
J: TRBJ2-1
V: TRBV29-1
size: -

DNA: TGTGCCTGGAGTACAGGGCATAACTACAATGAGCAGTTCTTC
CDR3: CAWSTGHNYNEQFF
D: -
J: TRBJ2-1
V: TRBV30
size: once

DNA: TGTGCCAGCCAGGCAGGGGGGAGCGGGATAAGCACAGATACGCAGTATTTT
CDR3: CASQAGGSGISTDTQYF
D: -
J: TRBJ2-3
V: TRBV7-8
size: -

DNA: TGTGCCAGCAGTTTCAAGACAGTAACAGATACGCAGTATTTT
CDR3: CASSFKTVTDTQYF
D: -
J: TRBJ2-3
V: TRBV27
size: -

DNA: TGTGCCAGCAGTGGACGACACAGCAATGAGCAGTTCTTC
CDR3: CASSGRHSNEQFF
D: -
J: TRBJ2-1
V: TRBV6-1
size: many

DNA: TGCGCCAGCAGCCAAGTCAGTCAGGGTCGTGAAAAACTGTTTTTT
CDR3: CASSQVSQGREKLFF
D: -
J: TRBJ1-4
V: TRBV4-1
size: -

DNA: TGTGCCAGCAGCGGCTACCTCCCCTACAATGAGCAGTTCTTC
CDR3: CASSGYLPYNEQFF
D: -
J: TRBJ2-1
V: TRBV9
size: once

DNA: TGCGCCAGCAGGTGGCGGCGGGGGCTCGACGAGCAGTACTTC
CDR3: CASRWRRGLDEQYF
D: -
J: TRBJ2-7
V: TRBV5-1
size: -

DNA: TGTGCCAGCAGTACCCGACTAGCGGAGCACAATGAGCAGTTCTTC
CDR3: CASSTRLAEHNEQFF
D: TRBD2
J: TRBJ2-1
V: TRBV2
size: -

DNA: TGCGCCAGCAGCCACCCCGTTAGCAATGAGCAGTTCTTC
CDR3: CASSHPVSNEQFF
D: -
J: TRBJ2-1
V: TRBV4-1
size: -

DNA: TGTGCCAGCAGTGAAACTACAGATACGCAGTATTTT
CDR3: CASSETTDTQYF
D: -
J: TRBJ2-3
V: TRBV11-3
size: -

DNA: TGCGCCAATACCGACAGGGAAAGGAACACTGAAGCTTTCTTT
CDR3: CANTDRERNTEAFF
D: TRBD1
J: TRBJ1-1
V: TRBV10-1
size: -

DNA: TGCGCCAGCAGCTTGTATTCACCTGGACAGAATACAGATACGCAGTATTTT
CDR3: CASSLYSPGQNTDTQYF
D: -
J: TRBJ2-3
V: TRBV5-1
size: once

DNA: TGTGCCAGCACTCCCCTCGCGGAGGCCCCGGGAAACACTGAAGCTTTCTTT
CDR3: CASTPLAEAPGNTEAFF
D: -
J: TRBJ1-1
V: TRBV28
size: -

DNA: TGTGCCAGCAGTCCGAAAAGGGATCTGGAGACCCAGTACTTC
CDR3: CASSPKRDLETQYF
D: -
J: TRBJ2-5
V: TRBV27
size: -

DNA: TGCAGCGTTGACGAGCGGGTCTTCTACAATGAGCAGTTCTTC
CDR3: CSVDERVFYNEQFF
D: -
J: TRBJ2-1
V: TRBV29-1
size: -

DNA: TGTGCCAGCAGCCGAACAGGGGGCGCCTTTTTCAATGAGCAGTTCTTC
CDR3: CASSRTGGAFFNEQFF
D: TRBD1
J: TRBJ2-1
V: TRBV7-9
size: -

DNA: TGTGCCAGCAGTTTATTCCAGCTCGGCACAGATACGCAGTATTTT
CDR3: CASSLFQLGTDTQYF
D: -
J: TRBJ2-3
V: TRBV27
size: once

DNA: TGTGCCAGCAGTTCTCCCCCGGGACACCAAACGGTCTGGCGACAGAACACCGGGGAGCTGTTTTTT
CDR3: CASSSPPGHQTVWRQNTGELFF
D: -
J: TRBJ2-2
V: TRBV27
size: -

DNA: TGTGCCAGCAGCTTCCGGGACAGCTACGAGCAGTACTTC
CDR3: CASSFRDSYEQYF
D: TRBD1
J: TRBJ2-7
V: TRBV5-4
size: -

DNA: TGTGCCAGCAGCCGGGGACTAGCGGGAGTCCGGGAGCAGTTCTTC
CDR3: CASSRGLAGVREQFF
D: TRBD2
J: TRBJ2-1
V: TRBV27
size: -

DNA: TGTGCCAGCAGTTCATCCGGGACTACTTTTTCATATACGCAGTATTTT
CDR3: CASSSSGTTFSYTQYF
D: TRBD2
J: TRBJ2-3
V: TRBV6-5
size: few

DNA: TGTGCCAGCAGTTTATCAGGGGTGTACGAGCAGTACTTC
CDR3: CASSLSGVYEQYF
D: -
J: TRBJ2-7
V: TRBV27
size: -

DNA: TGTGCCAGCAGCTTAGATTTGGGAGGGCCCAAGGATGAGCAGTTCTTC
CDR3: CASSLDLGGPKDEQFF
D: TRBD2
J: TRBJ2-1
V: TRBV7-9
size: -

DNA: TGTGCCAGTAGTCCCCGGGTAGCAGGTAATGAGCAGTTCTTC
CDR3: CASSPRVAGNEQFF
D: -
J: TRBJ2-1
V: TRBV19
size: -

DNA: TGTGCCACCAGCAGAGATCCGGCGTCGGGACTAGCGGTCTACGAGCAGTACTTC
CDR3: CATSRDPASGLAVYEQYF
D: TRBD2
J: TRBJ2-7
V: TRBV15
size: -

DNA: TGTGCCAGCAGTCCCGCCAGACAGGGACCCTATGGCTACACCTTC
CDR3: CASSPARQGPYGYTF
D: TRBD1
J: TRBJ1-2
V: TRBV27
size: -